This T cell receptor beta chain derives from a study of control samples from healthy donors and cancer patients. Repertoires were generated with immunoSEQ multiplex PCR, while TCRdb's copy carries only in-frame clones and drops some. The sample lists some 150,000 clones, 91% occurring once. Worth noting for this clone: The same CDR3 is also encoded by other DNA sequences in this sample.

The TCR comes from a young woman in good health. The sequenced material came from blood.

CDR3 amino acids: CASSPTGGYEQYF. The CDR3 DNA reads as TGTGCCAGCAGCCCGACAGGGGGCTACGAGCAGTACTTC. The chain uses TRBV12-3 or TRBV12-4 and TRBJ2-7; 9 positions match TRBD1. The CDR3 loop spans 13 amino acids. The J segment lost 3 bases and the V segment lost 6 bases, leaving 3 bases of the junction unmatched.